This T cell receptor (beta chain) derives from a study of T cell responses to AZD1222 COVID-19 vaccine. TCRdb keeps only in-frame clones here, not all; method: immunoSEQ multiplex PCR. The sample shows 240,000 or so clones, more than 85% of them seen only once. The sequences come from peripheral blood, collected on day 0 of AZD1222 vaccination. The receptor was derived from an adult in good health.

As DNA, the CDR3 is TGTGCCAGCAGCTTACTCGGGGCCCAGTACTTC. Protein sequence: CASSLLGAQYF. This chain connects TRBV7-2 to TRBJ2-5; possible D gene TRBD2, 5 bases. CDR1 is SGHTA and CDR2 is FQGNSA in the germline V gene. This CDR3 is 11 amino acids long. Trimming removed 2 bases from V and 9 bases from J, with 7 bases in between.